This entry lists 19 T cell receptor beta chains sequenced from one sample in a study of blood T cells in healthy people across ages. A sample-barcoded 5' primer and a J-beta primer mix were used in a second PCR of roughly 6 to 11 cycles. TCRdb reanalysed the 5' RACE reads using MiXCR and keeps one entry per CDR3 protein. The data show more than 700,000 distinct CDR3 sequences, 35% to 50% seen once. The sample was blood. The source of these receptors is a man aged 80 or over in good health.

The J gene is TRBJ2-7, the V gene TRBV11-2; the D gene is possibly TRBD1 (5 bases). Trimming pared 6 bases from V and 3 bases from J, leaving 12 bases between. CDR3 length: 13 amino acids. CDR1 is SGHAT and CDR2 is FQNNGV in the germline V gene. This chain's CDR3 is CASRRNQGYEQYF. The CDR3 DNA reads TGTGCCAGCAGGAGGAATCAGGGCTACGAGCAGTACTTC.

The V and J genes are TRBV6-6 and TRBJ1-2; unclear D gene. CDR3 length: 15 residues. V lost 0 bases, J lost 0 bases, and 8 bases lay in between. Looked up from germline, CDR1 is MNHNY and CDR2 is SVGAGI (reference sequence). The CDR3: CASSYSDGANYGYTF. The CDR3 DNA follows: TGTGCCAGCAGTTACTCAGACGGAGCTAACTATGGCTACACCTTC.

This clonotype was counted a few times. Being one base from a much bigger clone, this may be a read error. The chain uses TRBV12-3 or TRBV12-4 and TRBJ2-7; TRBD1 agrees at 7 bases. The V and J ends lost 6 bases and 0 bases, in that order; junction bases with no gene match: 2. This CDR3 has 13 amino acids. This CDR3 is CASRGDSSYEQYF. In nucleotides, the CDR3 is TGTGCCAGCAGGGGGGACAGCTCCTACGAGCAGTACTTC.

In regard to this clonotype: A much larger clonotype is one base distant, so this may be a read error. This rearrangement joins TRBV29-1 to TRBJ2-4; 9 positions match TRBD1. The DNA end is more similar to TRBJ2-7, so the J call may be wrong. Germline V CDR1 and CDR2: SQVTM, ANQGSEA. This CDR3 is built from 13 residues. The CDR3 spells CGVGQGSPYEQYF. The CDR3 nucleotides read TGCGGCGTCGGACAGGGGTCACCTTACGAGCAGTACTTC.

This chain links TRBV5-1 with TRBJ2-7; no reliable D call. This CDR3 contains 13 residues. Looked up from germline, CDR1 is SGHRS and CDR2 is YFSETQ. Trimming removed 3 bases at V and 1 base at J, with 8 bases between. The CDR3 nucleotides read TGCGCCAGCAGCTCACCTACGTCCTACGAGCAGTACTTC. This translates into CASSSPTSYEQYF.

The CDR3 DNA sequence: TGCAGTGCTAGAGCGGGACAGGCTACTAATTCACCCCTCCACTTT. It translates to CSARAGQATNSPLHF. The chain uses TRBV20-1 and TRBJ1-6; 8 bases map to TRBD1. Germline assignment: CDR1 DFQATT and CDR2 SNEGSKA (reference sequence). V shed 1 base and J 6 bases; nucleotides not matched to a gene: 5. CDR3 length equals 15 residues.

The CDR3 here is CASRTGTLQPQHF. The CDR3 DNA reads as TGTGCCAGCCGGACAGGGACCCTGCAGCCCCAGCATTTT. This rearrangement joins TRBV2 to TRBJ1-5; TRBD1 aligns across 8 bases. V trimming: 8 bases; J trimming: 7 bases; junction bases outside the gene matches: 7. The germline CDR1 and CDR2 sequences are SNHLY and FYNNEI. The CDR3 extends over 13 amino acids.

This clonotype came up many times. The rearrangement uses TRBV5-1 and TRBJ2-7; D call uncertain. Trimming cost V 0 bases and J 4 bases, with 11 bases left between them. CDR3 length: 14 amino acids. Looked up from germline, CDR1 is SGHRS and CDR2 is YFSETQ. The CDR3 region is CASSLVGDGYEQYF. DNA for the CDR3: TGCGCCAGCAGCTTGGTAGGCGACGGGTACGAGCAGTACTTC. Based on the CDR3 plus reference TRBV5-1 and TRBJ2-7, the full variable domain is KAGVTQTPRYLIKTRGQQVTLSCSPISGHRSVSWYQQTPGQGLQFLFEYFSETQRNKGNFPGRFSGRQFSNSRSEMNVSTLELGDSALYLCASSLVGDGYEQYFGPGTRLTVT.

The V call is TRBV28, the J call TRBJ2-4; possible D gene TRBD2, 5 bases. The DNA end is a closer match to TRBJ2-7, so the J assignment may be wrong. CDR3 size: 12 residues. CDR1 is MDHEN, CDR2 SYDVKM, per germline. The CDR3 bases are TGTGCCAGCAGTTTTTTAACTAGCGAGCAGTACTTC. This codes for CASSFLTSEQYF.

At least ten counts were recorded for this clonotype. This chain connects TRBV24-1 to TRBJ2-3; D gene unclear. The CDR3 is 14 amino acids. V lost 5 bases, J lost 2 bases, and 10 bases lay in between. CDR1 KGHDR and CDR2 SFDVKD come from the germline V gene. The CDR3 bases are TGTGCCACCAGTGGCTGGGTGAACACAGATACGCAGTATTTT. Its translation is CATSGWVNTDTQYF.

Points on this clonotype: This may arise from a read error, as a much more abundant clone is one base away. The chain couples TRBV10-3 to TRBJ2-1; TRBD1 aligns across 8 bases. The CDR3 spans 13 residues. The germline gives CDR1 ENHRY, CDR2 SYGVKD. V shed 8 bases, J shed 13 bases, and the junction held 13 bases outside the gene matches. The CDR3 region has the DNA TGTGCCATCGGACAGGGCCGAGGGGAGACCCAGTTCTTC. Translation: CAIGQGRGETQFF.

The genes are TRBV12-3 or TRBV12-4 and TRBJ2-2, with D perhaps matching TRBD2 (5 bases). The CDR3 spans 15 residues. The ends were cut back, 4 bases at V and 1 base at J, with 10 bases in the middle. The chain's CDR3 is CASSSGSWNTGELFF. The CDR3 DNA sequence: TGTGCCAGCAGTTCGGGGAGTTGGAACACCGGGGAGCTGTTTTTT.

The genes are TRBV4-1 and TRBJ2-6; D unclear. Trimming shortened V by 0 bases and J by 2 bases, and 8 bases separated the two germline ends. This CDR3 is built from 16 residues. Germline lookup yields CDR1 MGHRA and CDR2 YSYEKL. The CDR3 sequence is CASSQERNPGANVLTF. For the CDR3, the DNA is TGCGCCAGCAGCCAAGAAAGAAACCCTGGGGCCAACGTCCTGACTTTC.

The chain has TRBV30 and TRBJ2-7; D may be TRBD2 (5 bases). V lost 3 bases and J 6 bases, leaving 15 bases between the germline ends. Germline V gene data show CDR1 as GTSNPN and CDR2 as SVGIG (reference sequence). The CDR3 covers 13 residues. The CDR3 DNA follows: TGTGCCTGGAGAACTGGCGGGCGATCCGAGCAGTACTTC. It specifies CAWRTGGRSEQYF.

This clonotype was seen a few times. V is TRBV7-2 and J is TRBJ2-7, with D perhaps TRBD1 (5 bases). The V gene's germline CDR1 is SGHTA and CDR2 FQGNSA. CDR3 size: 15 residues. Between the trimmed V and J ends, which lost 2 bases and 2 bases, there was a span of 13 bases. The CDR3 region is CASSLRQGRTYEQYF. CDR3 in DNA: TGTGCCAGCAGCTTACGGCAGGGAAGAACCTACGAGCAGTACTTC. Variable domain in full (rest from reference TRBV7-2 and TRBJ2-7): GAGVSQSPSNKVTEKGKDVELRCDPISGHTALYWYRQSLGQGLEFLIYFQGNSAPDKSGLPSDRFSAERTGGSVSTLTIQRTQQEDSAVYLCASSLRQGRTYEQYFGPGTRLTVT.

This clonotype was counted between two and nine times. The gene calls are TRBV28 and TRBJ2-7; 7 bases map to TRBD1. The junction had 4 bases not matched to a gene; V was cut back by 6 bases and J by 2 bases. Germline-derived CDR1 and CDR2 are MDHEN and SYDVKM. The CDR3 sequence is 13 residues long. The CDR3 here is CASRGQQAYEQYF. Here the CDR3 DNA reads TGTGCCAGCAGGGGACAGCAAGCCTACGAGCAGTACTTC.

The rearrangement links TRBV30 to TRBJ2-1; the match to TRBD2 covers 14 bases. Germline lookup yields CDR1 GTSNPN and CDR2 SVGIG (reference sequence). The junction had 14 bases not matched to a gene; V was cut back by 3 bases and J by 10 bases. The CDR3 has 17 amino acids. As DNA, the CDR3 is TGTGCCTGGAGCCCACTTGGGACTAGCGGGGGTTCATGGGAGCAGTTCTTC. It is translated as CAWSPLGTSGGSWEQFF.

The rearrangement links TRBV20-1 to TRBJ2-7, with 8 bases fitting TRBD1. V was clipped by 6 bases and J by 6 bases; unmatched bases: 7. The CDR3 runs to 12 residues. The germline gives CDR1 DFQATT, CDR2 SNEGSKA (reference sequence). CDR3 nucleotide sequence: TGCAGTGCCACGGGACAGGCGGGCGAGCAGTACTTC. Its translation is CSATGQAGEQYF.

This clonotype was counted only a few times. The rearrangement links TRBV7-3 to TRBJ1-2; 7 positions match TRBD1. The CDR3 runs 14 residues. Losses at the gene ends were 5 bases for V and 4 bases for J; bases not matched to a gene: 7. Germline loops: CDR1 SGHTA, CDR2 FQGTGA. CDR3: CASSRDSTLYGYTF. The CDR3, as DNA: TGTGCCAGCAGCCGGGACAGTACCCTCTATGGCTACACCTTC.